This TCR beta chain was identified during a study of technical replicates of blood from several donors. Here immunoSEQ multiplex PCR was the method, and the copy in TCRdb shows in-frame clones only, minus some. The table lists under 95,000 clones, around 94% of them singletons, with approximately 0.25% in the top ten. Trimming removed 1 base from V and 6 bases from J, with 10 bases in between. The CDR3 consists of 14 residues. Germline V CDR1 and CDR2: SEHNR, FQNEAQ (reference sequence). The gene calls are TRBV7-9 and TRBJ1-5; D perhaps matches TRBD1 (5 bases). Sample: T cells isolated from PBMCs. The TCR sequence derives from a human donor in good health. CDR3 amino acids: CASSLGGGSQPQHF. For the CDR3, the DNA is TGTGCCAGCAGCTTAGGTGGGGGGAGTCAGCCCCAGCATTTT.